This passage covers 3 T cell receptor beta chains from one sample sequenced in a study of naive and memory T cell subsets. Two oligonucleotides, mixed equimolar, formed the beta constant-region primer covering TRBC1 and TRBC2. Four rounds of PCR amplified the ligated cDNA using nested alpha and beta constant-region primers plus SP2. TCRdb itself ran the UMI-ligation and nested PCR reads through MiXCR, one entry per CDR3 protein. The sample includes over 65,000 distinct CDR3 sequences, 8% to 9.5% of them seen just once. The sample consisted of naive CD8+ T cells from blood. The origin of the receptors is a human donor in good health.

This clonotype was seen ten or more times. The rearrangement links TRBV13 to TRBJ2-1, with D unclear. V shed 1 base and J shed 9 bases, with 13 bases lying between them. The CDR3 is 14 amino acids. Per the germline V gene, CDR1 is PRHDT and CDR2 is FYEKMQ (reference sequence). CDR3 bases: TGTGCCAGCAGCTTAGTGTCGACGGGTCGTGAGCAGTTCTTC. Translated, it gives CASSLVSTGREQFF.

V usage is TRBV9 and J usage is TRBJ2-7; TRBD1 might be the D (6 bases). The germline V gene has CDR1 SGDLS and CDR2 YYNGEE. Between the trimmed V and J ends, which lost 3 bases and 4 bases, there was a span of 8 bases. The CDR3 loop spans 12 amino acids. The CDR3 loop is CASSDDRYEQYF. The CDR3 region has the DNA TGTGCCAGCAGCGATGACAGGTACGAGCAGTACTTC.

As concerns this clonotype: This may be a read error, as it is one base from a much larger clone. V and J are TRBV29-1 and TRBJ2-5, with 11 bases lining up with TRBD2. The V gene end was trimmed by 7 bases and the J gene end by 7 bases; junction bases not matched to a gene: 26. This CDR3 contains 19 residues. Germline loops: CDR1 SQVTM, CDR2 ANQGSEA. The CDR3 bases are TGCAGCGCCCCCGTCGAACTAGCGGGAGCGGGGGCCAGCCTCGGGACCCAGTACTTC. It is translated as CSAPVELAGAGASLGTQYF.